The sequence of this T cell receptor (beta chain) was determined in a study of blood T cells in healthy people across ages. The germline gives CDR1 MDHEN, CDR2 SYDVKM. This CDR3 is 19 amino acids long. This clonotype has just one count. The junction departs from the called germline gene at one end, perhaps through a read error. With a J-beta primer mix and a sample-barcoded 5' primer, a second PCR ran about 7 to 11 cycles. TCRdb re-analysed the 5' RACE reads in MiXCR, keeping a single row per CDR3 protein. Of hundreds of thousands of distinct CDR3 sequences listed, around 38% are singletons. V and J are TRBV28 and TRBJ2-7; D possibly corresponds to TRBD1 (7 bases). The sequenced sample was blood. The clonotype originates from a man older than 75 in good health. The CDR3 protein is CASSLGFLVLAGQTSEQHF. The CDR3 DNA reads TGTGCCAGCAGTTTAGGTTTCCTGGTCCTGGCGGGACAGACCTCCGAGCAGCACTTC.